These 16 T cell receptor beta chains share one sample of origin, sequenced in a study of regulatory T cells in long-lasting Graves disease. Time point given: newly diagnosed GD, antithyroid drugs for less than 3 months. Generation of the TCR library employed RNA extracted from PBMCs. Relying on iRepertoire HTBI primers and Arm-PCR of CDR3 regions, the team built TCR beta libraries. TCRdb ran MiXCR on the multiplex PCR reads and lists one entry per CDR3 protein. This table has 300,000 to 400,000 distinct CDR3 sequences, roughly a sixth appearing once. The sample was also reused in another study, on T cells in Graves' hyperthyroidism and ophthalmopathy.

The sample was peripheral blood mononuclear cells (PBMCs), taken at new diagnosis, from a patient treated with antithyroid drugs. The receptor source for this set is a man aged 35-49 years with Graves disease.

This clonotype was found many times. V is TRBV29-1 and J is TRBJ2-5, with D unresolved. Trimming took off 3 bases at V and 1 base at J, with 9 bases between the two ends. Germline assignment: CDR1 SQVTM and CDR2 ANQGSEA. The CDR3 sequence is 13 residues long. The DNA of the CDR3 is TGCAGCGTTGATGGTGCCCTCCAAGAGACCCAGTACTTC. It specifies CSVDGALQETQYF.

This clonotype was seen ten or more times. The junction departs from germline at one end; a sequencing error may be responsible. The CDR3 loop is CASSLDHRATDTQYF. The CDR3, as DNA: TGTGCCAGCAGCTTAGACCACAGGGCAACAGATACGCAGTATTTT. The J gene is TRBJ2-3, the V gene TRBV5-1; D is perhaps TRBD1 (6 bases). The CDR3 is made up of 15 amino acids. Germline V lookup: CDR1 SGHRS, CDR2 YFSETQ. The entire variable domain, with the rest obtained from reference TRBV5-1 and TRBJ2-3, is as follows: KAGVTQTPRYLIKTRGQQVTLSCSPISGHRSVSWYQQTPGQGLQFLFEYFSETQRNKGNFPGRFSGRQFSNSRSEMNVSTLELGDSALYLCASSLDHRATDTQYFGPGTRLTVL.

This chain uses TRBV4-3 with TRBJ1-4, with 8 bases that match TRBD1. Germline V gene lookup returns CDR1 LGHNA and CDR2 YSLEER. The CDR3 extends over 15 amino acids. V lost 3 bases, J lost 6 bases, and 6 bases stayed unmatched. The CDR3 DNA reads TGCGCCAGCAGCCATTCCCAGGGGGCGCATGAAAAACTGTTTTTT. This translates into CASSHSQGAHEKLFF.

This clonotype was counted between two and nine times. V and J are TRBV29-1 and TRBJ2-7; D is perhaps TRBD1 (6 bases). V lost 7 bases and J lost 2, with 18 bases in between. This CDR3 is built from 14 residues. Germline CDR1 reads SQVTM; CDR2 reads ANQGSEA. CDR3 in DNA: TGCAGCGCTAGACAGGCACTAGACACCTACGAGCAGTACTTC. Translation: CSARQALDTYEQYF.

The table lists this clonotype with many counts. The chain uses TRBV20-1 and TRBJ2-3; a possible D gene is TRBD2 (7 bases). CDR1 DFQATT and CDR2 SNEGSKA come from the germline V gene (reference sequence). This CDR3 is 13 amino acids long. V was cut by 3 bases and J by 2 bases, with 9 bases left in between. The CDR3 loop reads CSASGGHTDTQYF. Written as DNA, the CDR3 is TGCAGTGCTAGCGGGGGGCACACAGATACGCAGTATTTT.

This clonotype was found many times. The gene calls are TRBV28 and TRBJ1-5; possible D gene TRBD1, 6 bases. Germline lookup yields CDR1 MDHEN and CDR2 SYDVKM. The V end was cut by 3 bases, the J end by 2 bases, with 11 bases between. The CDR3 spans 15 residues. Here the CDR3 reads CASSFIQGGNQPQHF. Here the CDR3 DNA reads TGTGCCAGCAGTTTTATACAGGGAGGCAATCAGCCCCAGCATTTT.

This clonotype was seen at least ten times. This chain uses TRBV6-1 with TRBJ2-1; 7 positions match TRBD2. Germline V gene data show CDR1 as MNHNS and CDR2 as SASEGT. V trimming: 2 bases; J trimming: 4 bases; junction bases outside the gene matches: 5. The CDR3 covers 15 residues. The DNA for the CDR3 is TGTGCCAGCAGTGAATCTAGCGGACTTTACAATGAGCAGTTCTTC. It codes for CASSESSGLYNEQFF.

The sample holds many counts of this clonotype. The chain joins TRBV29-1 to TRBJ2-7, with 8 positions matching TRBD2. V gave up 4 bases and J gave up 0 bases; unmatched junction bases: 5. The CDR3 has 14 residues. CDR1 is SQVTM, CDR2 ANQGSEA, per germline. In nucleotides, the CDR3 is TGCAGCGTTGGGATAGCGGGGTCCTCCTACGAGCAGTACTTC. Translated, it gives CSVGIAGSSYEQYF.

The chain employs TRBV7-2 and TRBJ2-7, with D possibly TRBD2 on 6 matching bases. CDR3 length equals 16 residues. Trimming cost V 0 bases and J 0 bases, with 12 bases left between them. The V gene's germline CDR1 is SGHTA and CDR2 FQGNSA. CDR3 in DNA: TGTGCCAGCAGCTTAGCGACGGGACTGGGCTCCTACGAGCAGTACTTC. Its translation: CASSLATGLGSYEQYF. The full variable domain, in which reference TRBV7-2 and TRBJ2-7 provide the parts outside the CDR3, is GAGVSQSPSNKVTEKGKDVELRCDPISGHTALYWYRQSLGQGLEFLIYFQGNSAPDKSGLPSDRFSAERTGGSVSTLTIQRTQQEDSAVYLCASSLATGLGSYEQYFGPGTRLTVT.

This clonotype was seen many times. The chain is built from TRBV2 and TRBJ1-5; 8 positions agree with TRBD1. Trimming removed 5 bases from V and 3 bases from J; junction bases left unmatched: 6. From germline, CDR1 is SNHLY and CDR2 FYNNEI. The CDR3 sequence is 15 residues long. The CDR3 here is CASSTNRGTNQPQHF. The CDR3 DNA is TGTGCCAGCAGTACTAACAGGGGGACCAATCAGCCCCAGCATTTT.

The rearrangement links TRBV11-3 to TRBJ2-7, with TRBD1 matching over 8 bases. V lost 5 bases to trimming and J lost 3 bases; unmatched junction nucleotides: 6. Germline V lookup: CDR1 SGHNT, CDR2 YENEEA. The CDR3 is 14 amino acids. CDR3: CASSPHGTGYEQYF. The CDR3 DNA sequence: TGTGCCAGCAGCCCCCATGGGACAGGCTACGAGCAGTACTTC.

This clonotype was counted at least ten times. J is TRBJ2-1 and V is TRBV27; D not resolved. This CDR3 comprises 15 residues. Germline lookup yields CDR1 MNHEY and CDR2 SMNVEV (reference sequence). Trimming cost V 2 bases and J 1 base, with 9 bases left between them. CDR3: CASSLTRGSYNEQFF. CDR3 in DNA: TGTGCCAGCAGTTTAACTCGAGGATCCTACAATGAGCAGTTCTTC.

This clonotype occurred many times. The chain employs TRBV4-1 and TRBJ2-4, with TRBD1 matching over 7 bases. Germline V lookup: CDR1 MGHRA, CDR2 YSYEKL. V lost 2 bases and J lost 12; bases outside the gene matches: 7. The CDR3 has 13 residues. CDR3 amino acids: CASSQNPTGTQYF. CDR3 DNA: TGCGCCAGCAGCCAAAATCCGACAGGGACTCAGTACTTC.

As concerns this clonotype: Being one base from a much bigger clone, this may be a read error. The chain links TRBV9 to TRBJ1-6; no clear D gene. This CDR3 has 14 residues. Germline CDR1 reads SGDLS; CDR2 reads YYNGEE. V lost 4 bases and J lost 8, with 13 bases in between. Here the CDR3 reads CASSSPGRDSPLHF. Here the CDR3 DNA reads TGTGCCAGCAGCTCGCCGGGGAGGGATTCACCCCTCCACTTT. Using reference TRBV9 and TRBJ1-6 for the parts outside the CDR3, the full variable domain is DSGVTQTPKHLITATGQRVTLRCSPRSGDLSVYWYQQSLDQGLQFLIQYYNGEERAKGNILERFSAQQFPDLHSELNLSSLELGDSALYFCASSSPGRDSPLHFGNGTRLTVT.

This clonotype showed up many times. The genes are TRBV24-1 and TRBJ2-4; the D gene is possibly TRBD2 (5 bases). V lost 4 bases and J lost 5, with 14 bases in between. Germline CDR1 is KGHDR and CDR2 is SFDVKD. There are 15 residues in the CDR3. DNA of the CDR3: TGTGCCACCAGTGACGCATCGGGAAAGGAAAACATTCAGTACTTC. Its translation is CATSDASGKENIQYF.

This clonotype appeared many times. This chain links TRBV2 with TRBJ1-4; 7 nucleotides match TRBD1. Germline lookup yields CDR1 SNHLY and CDR2 FYNNEI. The CDR3 has 14 residues. The ends lost 6 bases at V and 3 bases at J; junction bases unmatched: 4. For the CDR3, the DNA is TGTGCCAGCAGAAGGGACAGCCCTAATGAAAAACTGTTTTTT. This sequence encodes CASRRDSPNEKLFF.